This T cell receptor (beta chain) was retrieved from a study of identical twins. Whole-study results and caveats: Twins' surplus sharing was weaker for beta out-of-frame sequences. Cord blood beta clonotypes present at high abundance carried fewer insertions; no such pattern appeared in memory repertoires.

Unique molecular identifiers were present on the cDNA, and a universal primer site came from template switching. TCRdb processed the 5' RACE reads anew with MiXCR; each CDR3 protein has one entry. The data show approximately 680,000 distinct CDR3 sequences, just over 7% seen once. This clonotype was seen repeatedly, ten times or more. As yet, its antigen is unknown. This sample was shared with a second study, whose subject was yellow fever vaccine responses in identical twins.

The sample consisted of PBMCs. The clonotype originates from a woman younger than 30 in good health.

DNA of the CDR3: TGTGCCAGTAGCGGACAGGGGCGACGGGAGCTGTTTTTT. It specifies CASSGQGRRELFF. The chain employs TRBV12-3 or TRBV12-4 and TRBJ2-2; 9 bases align to TRBD1. V dropped 9 bases and J dropped 9; count of bases not matched to a gene: 8. The CDR3 is made up of 13 amino acids.